These 5 T cell receptor beta chains were all obtained from the same sample, sequenced in a study of T cell responses to AZD1222 COVID-19 vaccine. The repertoire was sequenced with immunoSEQ multiplex PCR; TCRdb's copy has only in-frame clones and lacks some. The top ten hold 22% of the sample, which has tens of thousands of clones, approximately 80% seen once. Here the sequenced sample was peripheral blood, taken on day 0 of AZD1222 vaccination. Every receptor here comes from an adult in good health.

The chain links TRBV12-5 to TRBJ2-3, with 13 nucleotides matching TRBD2. The V gene end was trimmed by 1 base and the J gene end by 4 bases; junction bases not matched to a gene: 2. This CDR3 is built from 16 residues. The germline CDR1 and CDR2 sequences are LGHNT and FRNRAP. The CDR3 region is CASGLGTSGRADTQYF. Here the CDR3 DNA reads TGTGCTAGTGGTTTGGGGACTAGCGGGAGAGCAGATACGCAGTATTTT.

This clone has only one observation. The rearrangement links TRBV5-1 to TRBJ1-2, with TRBD1 matching 10 bases. Trimming at V came to 5 bases and at J to 3 bases, leaving 4 bases not matched to a gene. Per the germline V gene, CDR1 is SGHRS and CDR2 is YFSETQ. This CDR3 spans 14 amino acids. CDR3 nucleotides: TGCGCCAGCAGTACCGGGACAGGGGACTATGGCTACACCTTC. It is translated as CASSTGTGDYGYTF.

This chain joins TRBV28 and TRBJ2-1, with a weak D call TRBD1 (7 bases). Trimming stripped 6 bases from V and 4 bases from J, with 13 bases between. Germline V lookup: CDR1 MDHEN, CDR2 SYDVKM. The CDR3 extends over 14 amino acids. The CDR3 coding sequence is TGTGCCAGCAGAGACAGGGCGGGATACAATGAGCAGTTCTTC. Translated: CASRDRAGYNEQFF.

The V gene is TRBV7-8, the J gene TRBJ2-1, with 10 positions matching TRBD2. This CDR3 contains 15 residues. Germline V gene sequence: CDR1 SGHVS, CDR2 FQNEAQ. With V trimmed by 3 bases and J by 3 bases, 2 bases remained unmatched. The CDR3 DNA is TGTGCCAGCAGCTTTAGCGGGAGGTTCTACAATGAGCAGTTCTTC. Its protein product is CASSFSGRFYNEQFF.

This chain joins TRBV27 and TRBJ2-3, with 11 bases lining up with TRBD2. Germline lookup yields CDR1 MNHEY and CDR2 SMNVEV (reference sequence). J was trimmed by 2 bases and V by 7 bases; bases with no gene match: 5. The CDR3 runs 15 residues. Here the CDR3 DNA reads TGTGCCAGCACGGGACTAGCGGCTTTCACAGATACGCAGTATTTT. This gives the protein CASTGLAAFTDTQYF.